This TCR beta chain appears in the sequencing data of a study of OX40 agonist ivuxolimab in advanced cancers. Across the whole study: One patient with hepatocellular carcinoma and two with cutaneous melanoma, three in all, had partial responses.

The repertoire was sequenced with immunoSEQ multiplex PCR; TCRdb's copy has only in-frame clones and lacks some. The sample has around 94,000 clones, around 90% seen once. With respect to this clone: Its antigen is still unknown.

This CDR3 has 15 amino acids. The study sampled blood at baseline, cycle 4 day 1, and cycle 7 day 1. Overall study results and limits: Clonal expansion in partial responders at 0.1-3.0 mg/kg ranked among the lowest. At 0.1 to 3.0 mg/kg and by week 6, CD4+ and CD8+ T cells in the blood had expanded clonally.

The input for sequencing was CD4+ or CD8+ T cells sorted from blood, taken in a trial of the OX40 agonist ivuxolimab. This TCR was recovered from an adult with an advanced solid tumor such as melanoma, head and neck, liver or kidney cancer. This chain joins TRBV21-1 and TRBJ2-5. TRBV21-1 is annotated as a pseudogene. This chain's CDR3 is CASSITPGTSKTQYF. CDR3 nucleotide sequence: TGTGCCAGCAGCATAACCCCCGGGACCTCAAAGACCCAGTACTTC.